This TCR beta chain was captured in a study of T cell responses to AZD1222 COVID-19 vaccine (dated by TCRdb to 2020 to 2023). Regarding the research as a whole: AZD1222 recipients whose second dose came at about 4 weeks and those whose second dose came at about 12 weeks were combined into one group, since spike-specific TCR depth and breadth did not differ between the two schedules. TCR sequencing was performed for some 250 trial participants, of whom around 200 were given two doses of AZD1222 and approximately 25 were given two doses of MenACWY control vaccine. Trial participants were enrolled into age subgroups of 18-55, 56-69 and 70-plus years, which contained 148, 28 and 57 TCR-sequenced participants, respectively.

The research as a whole found: Most participants were white British and females outnumbered males, and the authors suggested that clonal diversity may have been underestimated. The 56-69-year group was small, and its depth increase did not reach significance, likely because of low power. Because no samples from the day 14 peak response were available, repertoires could be characterized only after the peak T cell response. Conclusions about previously exposed vaccinees were limited because only six AZD1222 recipients were SARS-CoV-2 seropositive at baseline. After two AZD1222 doses, both the breadth and the depth of spike-specific TCRs were significantly higher than at day 0 and than in MenACWY recipients. Epitopes outside the regions mutated in the B.1.351 and B.1.1.7 variants were reportedly recognized by nearly half of the unique spike-specific TCRs. CD4 TCRs associated with the vaccine covered the entire spike protein, and the dominant responses were in regions 160-218 and 743-854.

The germline V gene specifies SGHDT as CDR1 and YYEEEE as CDR2. Spanning cysteine to phenylalanine, the CDR3 consists of 14 amino acids. Solely the CDR3 DNA is kept, with 42 bases framed from the first base. V and J lose 1 base and 4 bases, and a span of 11 bases separates them. Explained via the paper, the time point label denotes: baseline before first vaccination. The vaccinee samples were drawn from two UK trials, COV001 and COV002, one of which was a single-blind randomized controlled phase 2/3 trial testing AZD1222 (ChAdOx1 nCoV-19) in healthy adults. Trial participant PBMC samples were collected at day 0 and day 28 after the second dose for TCRbeta chain sequencing. Concerning this clone itself: Its antigen is currently not known. Base-call qualities are not available, and no considerably larger clone is one nucleotide away.

The CDR3 regions of human TCRbeta chains were analyzed by immunosequencing. Per the original workflow: Repertoire TCRs were checked for matches against a reference library of SARS-CoV-2-specific TCRs that had been generated using the MIRA antigen-specificity platform. Breadth was defined as the fraction of unique TCRs that were SARS-CoV-2-associated, and depth was defined as the fraction of total T cells that were SARS-CoV-2-associated. Using the MIRA data, each spike-specific TCR was assigned both to the spike region to which the TCR was reactive and to a CD4 or CD8 class. Log10-transformed breadth and depth values were compared by one-way ANOVA with Sidak's multiple comparisons tests. Imported from immuneACCESS, the table was reduced by TCRdb to in-frame sequences with V and J called. These copies leave out some clones; in studies compared against another copy, an unresolved V gene accounts for under half, and the cause of the remainder is not known. V and J calls and clone size are those listed in that table; D and trimming were worked out from the DNA. Counted in this sample were 99,000 or so clones; 82% of them appeared once. The leading ten clones occupy 4.5% to 6% of the sample.

The receptor was isolated from an adult in good health. The chain is encoded by TRBV5-6 joined to TRBJ1-2; TRBD1 could be the D gene, as 5 bases match. The input for sequencing was peripheral blood, taken on day 0 of AZD1222 vaccination. The bases read TGTGCCAGCAGCTTGAGGGGTACGAGCTATGGCTACACCTTC. This codes for CASSLRGTSYGYTF.